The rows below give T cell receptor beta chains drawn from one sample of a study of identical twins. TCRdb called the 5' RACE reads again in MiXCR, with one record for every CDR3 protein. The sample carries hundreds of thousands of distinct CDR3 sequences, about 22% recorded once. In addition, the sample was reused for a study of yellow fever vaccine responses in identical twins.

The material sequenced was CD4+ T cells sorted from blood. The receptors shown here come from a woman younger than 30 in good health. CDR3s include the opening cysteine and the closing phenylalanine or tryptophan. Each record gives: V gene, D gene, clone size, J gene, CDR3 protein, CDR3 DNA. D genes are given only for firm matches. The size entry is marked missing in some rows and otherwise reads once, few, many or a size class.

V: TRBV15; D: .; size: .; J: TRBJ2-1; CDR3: CATSRDLLGRGEQFF; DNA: TGTGCCACCAGCAGAGATCTTCTAGGTCGGGGTGAGCAGTTCTTC
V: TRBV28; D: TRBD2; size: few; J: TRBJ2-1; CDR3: CASTGTSGRSSYNEQFF; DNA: TGTGCCAGCACCGGGACTAGCGGGAGGAGCTCCTACAATGAGCAGTTCTTC
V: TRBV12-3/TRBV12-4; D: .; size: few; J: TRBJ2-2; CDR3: CASRTGRGINVNGAGELFF; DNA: TGTGCCAGCAGAACCGGCAGGGGCATCAACGTAAATGGGGCCGGGGAGCTGTTTTTT
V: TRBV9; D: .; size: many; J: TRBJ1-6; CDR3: CASSAQDSLVSPLHF; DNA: TGTGCCAGCAGCGCGCAGGACAGCCTAGTTTCACCCCTCCACTTT
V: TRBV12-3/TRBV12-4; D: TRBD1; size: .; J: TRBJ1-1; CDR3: CAFSLETRFLTGGETEAFF; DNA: TGTGCCTTCAGTTTGGAGACCCGATTCCTGACAGGGGGTGAAACTGAAGCTTTCTTT
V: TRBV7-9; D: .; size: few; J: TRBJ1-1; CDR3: CASTAGGTEAFF; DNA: TGTGCCAGCACCGCGGGGGGGACTGAAGCTTTCTTT
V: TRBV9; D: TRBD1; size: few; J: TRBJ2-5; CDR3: CASSVGQGRYQETQYF; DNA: TGTGCCAGCAGCGTAGGACAGGGCCGGTACCAAGAGACCCAGTACTTC
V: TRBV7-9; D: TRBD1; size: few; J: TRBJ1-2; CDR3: CASSLGGGRGRKYGYTF; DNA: TGTGCCAGCAGCTTAGGAGGAGGCAGGGGGCGCAAGTATGGCTACACCTTC
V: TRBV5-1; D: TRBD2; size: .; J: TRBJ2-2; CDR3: CASSLELAGGYTGELFF; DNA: TGCGCCAGCAGCTTGGAACTAGCGGGGGGATATACCGGGGAGCTGTTTTTT
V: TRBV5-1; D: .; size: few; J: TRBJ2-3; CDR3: CASSQTGQNTDTQYF; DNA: TGCGCCAGCAGCCAAACGGGACAAAACACAGATACGCAGTATTTT
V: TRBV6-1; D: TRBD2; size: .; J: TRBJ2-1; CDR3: CASSIAGGRGEQFF; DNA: TGTGCCAGCAGTATAGCGGGGGGGCGGGGTGAGCAGTTCTTC
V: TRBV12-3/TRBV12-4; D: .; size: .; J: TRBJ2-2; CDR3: CASSFLVVTNTGELFF; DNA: TGTGCCAGCAGTTTTTTGGTGGTGACGAACACCGGGGAGCTGTTTTTT
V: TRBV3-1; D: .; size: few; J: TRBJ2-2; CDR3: CASSPRTLNTGELFF; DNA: TGTGCCAGCAGCCCGCGGACTCTTAACACCGGGGAGCTGTTTTTT
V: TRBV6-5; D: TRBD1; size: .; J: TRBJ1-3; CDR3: CASSTQGAGNTIYF; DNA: TGTGCCAGCAGTACTCAGGGGGCCGGAAACACCATATATTTT
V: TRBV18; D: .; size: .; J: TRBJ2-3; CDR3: CASSPLQGSADTQYF; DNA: TGTGCCAGCTCACCACTTCAGGGATCGGCAGATACGCAGTATTTT
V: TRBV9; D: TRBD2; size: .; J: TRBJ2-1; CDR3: CASSGRLASSNEQFF; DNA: TGTGCCAGCAGCGGACGACTAGCCTCGAGCAATGAGCAGTTCTTC